The 2 T cell receptor beta chains given below trace back to one sample, sequenced in a study of CD4+ T cells in melanoma (dated 2022 in TCRdb). The protocol used for the library was the immunoSEQ multiplex PCR assay. In its TCRdb copy, this immuneACCESS table keeps in-frame sequences only and misses some clones. Where compared with another copy, unresolved V genes explain less than half of these, and the others have no known cause. The sample table records fewer than 150,000 clones; about nine tenths of these occur just once. The ten largest clones capture approximately 1.4% of the sample. Source of these receptors: a human donor with melanoma.

The chain employs TRBV5-1 and TRBJ2-1, with unresolved D. V gave up 0 bases and J gave up 2 bases, with 6 bases separating them. The CDR3 has 14 residues. Germline V CDR1 and CDR2: SGHRS, YFSETQ. CDR3 protein: CASSLATAYNEQFF. As DNA, the CDR3 is TGCGCCAGCAGCTTGGCAACCGCCTACAATGAGCAGTTCTTC.

The rearrangement joins TRBV11-2 to TRBJ1-2; weak D call: TRBD1 (5 bases). The V end lost 0 bases, the J end lost 4 bases, and 12 bases lay between the germline ends. Germline-derived CDR1 and CDR2 are SGHAT and FQNNGV. The CDR3 is 15 residues long. The CDR3 coding sequence is TGTGCCAGCAGCTTAGATTCGGGGGGGGGCTATGGCTACACCTTC. It yields the protein CASSLDSGGGYGYTF.